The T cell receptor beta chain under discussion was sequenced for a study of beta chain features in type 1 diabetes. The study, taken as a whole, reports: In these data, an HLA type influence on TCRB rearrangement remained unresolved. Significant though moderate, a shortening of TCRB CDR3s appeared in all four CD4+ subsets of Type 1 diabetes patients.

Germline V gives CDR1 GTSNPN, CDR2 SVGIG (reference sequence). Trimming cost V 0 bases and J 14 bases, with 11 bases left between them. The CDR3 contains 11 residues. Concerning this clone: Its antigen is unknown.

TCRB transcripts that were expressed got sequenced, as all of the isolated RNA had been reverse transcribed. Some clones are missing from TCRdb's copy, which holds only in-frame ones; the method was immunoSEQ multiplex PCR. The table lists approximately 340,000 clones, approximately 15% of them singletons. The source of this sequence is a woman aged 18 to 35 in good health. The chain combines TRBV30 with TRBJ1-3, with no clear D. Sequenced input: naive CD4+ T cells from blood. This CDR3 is CAWSVGGIVYF. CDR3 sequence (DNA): TGTGCCTGGAGTGTAGGCGGGATAGTATATTTT. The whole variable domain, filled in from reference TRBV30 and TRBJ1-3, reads SQTIHQWPATLVQPVGSPLSLECTVEGTSNPNLYWYRQAAGRGLQLLFYSVGIGQISSEVPQNLSASRPQDRQFILSSKKLLLSDSGFYLCAWSVGGIVYFGEGSWLTVV.